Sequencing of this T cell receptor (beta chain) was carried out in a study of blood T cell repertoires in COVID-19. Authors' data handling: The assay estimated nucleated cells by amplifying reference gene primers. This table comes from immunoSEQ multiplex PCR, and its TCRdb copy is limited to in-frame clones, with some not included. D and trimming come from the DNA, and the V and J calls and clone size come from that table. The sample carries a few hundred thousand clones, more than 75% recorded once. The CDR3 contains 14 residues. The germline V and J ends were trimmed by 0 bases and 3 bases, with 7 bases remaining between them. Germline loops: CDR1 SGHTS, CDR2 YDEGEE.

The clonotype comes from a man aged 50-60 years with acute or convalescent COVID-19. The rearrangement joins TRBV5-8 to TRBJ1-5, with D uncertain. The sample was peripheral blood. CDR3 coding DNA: TGTGCCAGCAGCTTGGACAGCTTCAATCAGCCCCAGCATTTT. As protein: CASSLDSFNQPQHF.